One sample yielded the 15 T cell receptor beta chains listed below, sequenced in a study of blood T cell repertoires in COVID-19. Measured with immunoSEQ multiplex PCR; TCRdb has only the in-frame clones, and not every one. The data show under 85,000 clones, 80% to 90% seen once. The sequencing sample was made of peripheral blood. The source is a man at least 80 years old with acute or convalescent COVID-19.

Worth noting for this clone: One end of the junction is discordant with germline, which a read error may explain. This rearrangement joins TRBV7-2 to TRBJ2-3; D is unresolved. The germline V gene encodes CDR1 SGHTA and CDR2 FQGNSA. The CDR3 runs 14 residues. The CDR3 region is CASSIAGGRDTQYF. The CDR3 DNA is TGTGCCAGCAGCATAGCAGGCGGTAGGGATACGCAGTATTTT.

The gene calls are TRBV14 and TRBJ2-7; 7 bases are a match to TRBD1. Germline CDR1 SGHDN, CDR2 FVKESK. This CDR3 is built from 15 residues. With 4 bases clipped from V and 9 bases from J, the junction kept 15 bases outside the gene matches. The CDR3 DNA sequence: TGTGCCAGCAGCCGGGCCGGGACAGCCTTCCTGGGGCAGTACTTC. Residues: CASSRAGTAFLGQYF.

The chain combines TRBV6-6 with TRBJ1-4; TRBD1 aligns across 8 bases. This CDR3 spans 14 amino acids. Germline CDR1 MNHNY, CDR2 SVGAGI (reference sequence). The V and J ends lost 6 bases and 7 bases, in that order; junction bases with no gene match: 7. CDR3 sequence: CASRIGQGSEKLFF. In nucleotides, the CDR3 is TGTGCCAGCAGAATAGGACAGGGAAGTGAAAAACTGTTTTTT.

This clone was seen a handful of times. The chain uses TRBV9 and TRBJ2-3; 9 bases fit TRBD2. The germline V gene encodes CDR1 SGDLS and CDR2 YYNGEE. The CDR3 has 13 residues. V lost 4 bases, J lost 6 bases, and 3 bases stayed unmatched. CDR3 in amino acids: CASSRTSEDTQYF. CDR3 in DNA: TGTGCCAGCAGCAGGACTAGCGAGGATACGCAGTATTTT. The complete variable domain, with remaining parts taken from reference TRBV9 and TRBJ2-3, reads DSGVTQTPKHLITATGQRVTLRCSPRSGDLSVYWYQQSLDQGLQFLIQYYNGEERAKGNILERFSAQQFPDLHSELNLSSLELGDSALYFCASSRTSEDTQYFGPGTRLTVL.

The chain couples TRBV6-6 to TRBJ2-4; 11 bases are shared with TRBD2. The germline CDR1 and CDR2 sequences are MNHNY and SVGAGI (reference sequence). The CDR3 has 15 amino acids. V was pared by 8 bases and J by 1 base, with 4 bases of the junction left unmatched. In DNA, the CDR3 is TGTGCCAGCGGAACTAGCGGGAGCGCCAAAAACATTCAGTACTTC. Its translation: CASGTSGSAKNIQYF.

The chain uses TRBV11-2 and TRBJ2-1, with 8 bases that match TRBD2. V shed 5 bases, J shed 7 bases, and the junction held 10 bases outside the gene matches. The germline CDR1 and CDR2 sequences are SGHAT and FQNNGV. This CDR3 is 15 amino acids long. The DNA of the CDR3 is TGTGCCAGCAGCCTAAGCGGGAGCTTTATGAATGAGCAGTTCTTC. Translation: CASSLSGSFMNEQFF.

This sequence joins TRBV18 and TRBJ2-5, with 9 bases lining up with TRBD1. The CDR3 covers 15 residues. The germline CDR1 and CDR2 sequences are KGHSH and LQKENI. J was trimmed by 4 bases and V by 3 bases; bases with no gene match: 6. The CDR3 nucleotides read TGTGCCAGCTCACCGACAGGGGGGTTCCGAGAGACCCAGTACTTC. It specifies CASSPTGGFRETQYF.

The gene calls are TRBV7-2 and TRBJ2-7; 7 bases fit TRBD2. The V and J ends lost 3 bases and 1 base, in that order; junction bases with no gene match: 3. The germline V gene has CDR1 SGHTA and CDR2 FQGNSA. The length of the CDR3 is 14 residues. The CDR3 here is CASSFRTSSYEQYF. The CDR3 DNA is TGTGCCAGCAGCTTCCGGACTAGTTCCTACGAGCAGTACTTC.

CDR3 bases: TGTGCCAGCAGTCGAGGACTAGCGGGGGGCACAGATACGCAGTATTTT. Its translation: CASSRGLAGGTDTQYF. The chain joins TRBV6-2 or TRBV6-3 to TRBJ2-3, with 13 bases fitting TRBD2. J lost 1 base, V lost 5 bases, and 3 bases had no gene match. This CDR3 comprises 16 residues. Looked up from germline, CDR1 is MNHEY and CDR2 is SVGEGT.

The chain is built from TRBV6-2 or TRBV6-3 and TRBJ1-2; possibly TRBD1 for D (5 bases). The CDR3 covers 16 residues. Germline CDR1 MNHEY, CDR2 SVGEGT. The V gene lost 0 bases and the J gene lost 5 bases, with 16 bases spanning the gap. The CDR3 loop reads CASSYSTAASAYGYTF. The CDR3 region has the DNA TGTGCCAGCAGTTACTCGACAGCCGCTTCGGCTTATGGCTACACCTTC.

The rearrangement links TRBV30 to TRBJ1-2; a weak D match, TRBD1 (5 bases). The CDR3 spans 15 residues. V was trimmed by 3 bases and J by 1 base, leaving 15 bases between them. The germline V gene has CDR1 GTSNPN and CDR2 SVGIG (reference sequence). The CDR3 DNA reads as TGTGCCTGGAGGTCTTGGAGGGGTCATAACTATGGCTACACCTTC. Protein: CAWRSWRGHNYGYTF.

The chain is built from TRBV18 and TRBJ2-7, with D uncertain. The CDR3 spans 14 residues. Germline CDR1 reads KGHSH; CDR2 reads LQKENI. The ends were cut back, 2 bases at V and 2 bases at J, with 10 bases in the middle. CDR3 residues: CASSPGDGTYEQYF. The CDR3 bases are TGTGCCAGCTCACCAGGAGACGGCACCTACGAGCAGTACTTC.

This rearrangement joins TRBV7-9 to TRBJ1-5; no firm D call. Trimming stripped 3 bases from V and 4 bases from J, with 7 bases between. CDR3 length equals 13 residues. The V gene's germline CDR1 is SEHNR and CDR2 FQNEAQ (reference sequence). The CDR3 bases are TGTGCCAGCAGCTTTAGCGGGAATCAGCCCCAGCATTTT. Its translation: CASSFSGNQPQHF.

The chain links TRBV9 to TRBJ2-3, with a possible D match to TRBD1 (5 bases). Trimming removed 0 bases at V and 5 bases at J, with 10 bases between. From germline, CDR1 is SGDLS and CDR2 YYNGEE. There are 14 residues in the CDR3. CDR3 region: CASSVAGALDTQYF. Written as DNA, the CDR3 is TGTGCCAGCAGCGTAGCTGGGGCTCTAGATACGCAGTATTTT.

This sequence joins TRBV9 and TRBJ2-3; 7 bases align to TRBD2. CDR1 and CDR2 (germline): SGDLS, YYNGEE. V lost 4 bases, J lost 4 bases, and 9 bases stayed unmatched. This CDR3 is built from 15 residues. The CDR3 loop is CASSFRGVEADTQYF. The CDR3 DNA reads TGTGCCAGCAGCTTTCGGGGGGTTGAAGCAGATACGCAGTATTTT.